Given below is one TCR beta chain in context. The data derive from a study of blood T cell repertoires in COVID-19. The protocol was immunoSEQ multiplex PCR, while the TCRdb copy is restricted to in-frame clones and leaves out a portion. The table includes about 280,000 clones, roughly 87% detected once. Sequences were obtained from PBMCs or T cells enriched from blood (not recorded which). The clonotype originates from a woman between 40 and 50 years old who had recovered from COVID-19.

CDR3 amino acids: CAWSVTQGPYNEQFF. Here the CDR3 DNA reads TGTGCCTGGAGTGTGACACAGGGGCCTTACAATGAGCAGTTCTTC. The J gene is TRBJ2-1, the V gene TRBV30; 7 bases align to TRBD1. V shed 0 bases and J 4 bases; nucleotides not matched to a gene: 6. This CDR3 contains 15 residues. The germline CDR1 and CDR2 sequences are GTSNPN and SVGIG (reference sequence).